The present TCR beta chain was sequenced within a study of PD-L1 blockade in urothelial cancer. Data came from immunoSEQ multiplex PCR; TCRdb stores just in-frame clones and leaves some out. The sample carries 70,000 or so clones, around 80% recorded once. V dropped 2 bases and J dropped 2 bases, with 16 bases sitting between them. The CDR3 covers 16 residues. CDR1 and CDR2 from the germline V gene are MDHEN and SYDVKM. The sequence came from an older man with urothelial cancer. The chain uses TRBV28 and TRBJ2-7; maybe TRBD2 (5 bases). The specimen was PBMCs, collected around atezolizumab (anti-PD-L1) treatment. The CDR3 nucleotides are TGTGCCAGCAGTTTAGGAGGCAATAGCGTGCCCTACGAGCAGTACTTC. Its translation: CASSLGGNSVPYEQYF.